A selection of T cell receptor beta chains follows, all from one sample in a study of T cells in Graves' hyperthyroidism and ophthalmopathy. Using its own MiXCR run on the multiplex PCR reads, TCRdb lists one record per CDR3 protein. The table includes some 270,000 distinct CDR3 sequences, 10% to 15% detected once. Sequencing used blood. All receptors come from a woman in her 30s with Graves' hyperthyroidism that later progressed to Graves' ophthalmopathy. Both conserved end residues are part of each CDR3. A D gene is named only where the DNA matches it firmly. Part of the rows lack a size; the others show once, few, many or a class for expanded clones.

clone_size j_call v_call d_call cdr3_nt cdr3_aa
many TRBJ2-2 TRBV7-6 . TGTGCCAGCAGCGCTGGGACCCTATCCGGGGAGCTGTTTTTT CASSAGTLSGELFF
. TRBJ2-5 TRBV7-3 . TGTGCCAGCAGCTTATCCGGGCCACCAGAGACCCAGTACTTC CASSLSGPPETQYF
many TRBJ2-1 TRBV18 . TGTGCCAGCTCACCTCCGTGGGACTCCTACAATGAGCAGTTCTTC CASSPPWDSYNEQFF
many TRBJ2-7 TRBV10-3 . TGTGCCATTCAGGGGAGGGGGGGTAACGAGCAGTACTTC CAIQGRGGNEQYF
many TRBJ1-1 TRBV18 . TGTGCCAGCTCACTTAAACGGACAGAGAACACTGAAGCTTTCTTT CASSLKRTENTEAFF
few TRBJ1-2 TRBV4-3 TRBD1 TGCGCCAGCAGCCAGAGCAGACAGGGTGGCTATGGCTACACCTTC CASSQSRQGGYGYTF
many TRBJ2-5 TRBV2 TRBD1 TGTGCCAGCAGTGAAGTCCAACAGGGGGAAGAGACCCAGTACTTC CASSEVQQGEETQYF
few TRBJ2-5 TRBV3-1 TRBD2 TGTGCCAGCAGCCAAGGGGGACTAGCGGGGCGAGAGACCCAGTACTTC CASSQGGLAGRETQYF
. TRBJ2-7 TRBV19 . TGTGCCAGTAGTATTGGGGGGATCCCCTACGAGCAGTACTTC CASSIGGIPYEQYF
many TRBJ2-2 TRBV11-2 . TGTGCCAGCAGCTTTCCGTCGGAGCTGTTTTTT CASSFPSELFF
. TRBJ2-1 TRBV4-1 . TGCGCCAGCAGCCAAGAGAATTCGGGTTATGAGCAGTTCTTC CASSQENSGYEQFF
. TRBJ2-2 TRBV5-1 . TGCGCCAGCAGCTTGGACCGTGCACTAGATAACACCGGGGAGCTGTTTTTT CASSLDRALDNTGELFF
many TRBJ2-3 TRBV6-1 . TGTGCCAGCACCGAGGGAGGGGGCGGCGCAGATACGCAGTATTTT CASTEGGGGADTQYF
few TRBJ2-1 TRBV6-2/TRBV6-3 TRBD1 TGTGCCAGCAGTTACGGACAGGGGGCTATAGATGAGCAGTTCTTC CASSYGQGAIDEQFF
many TRBJ2-1 TRBV27 . TGTGCCAGCAGTGTACAGGCCAGCTCCTACAATGAGCAGTTCTTC CASSVQASSYNEQFF
many TRBJ2-1 TRBV4-3 TRBD2 TGCGCCAGCAGCACGGGACTAGCGGACTCCTACAATGAGCAGTTCTTC CASSTGLADSYNEQFF
many TRBJ2-3 TRBV15 . TGTGCCACCAGCGGAAGGGTGAAGGGGAAGGTGGATACGCAGTATTTT CATSGRVKGKVDTQYF
many TRBJ1-5 TRBV19 . TGTGCCAGTAGTATAAGGACAGATGGTAGCAATCAGCCCCAGCATTTT CASSIRTDGSNQPQHF
. TRBJ1-2 TRBV27 . TGTGCCAGCAGTTCTATCCTATCCGGGGGATCGAAGGTAGTCAGCTATGGCTACACCTTC CASSSILSGGSKVVSYGYTF
many TRBJ1-2 TRBV6-5 TRBD1 TGTGCCAGCAGTTACTCCCGGACAGGGCATCTCTATGGCTACACCTTC CASSYSRTGHLYGYTF
many TRBJ2-7 TRBV6-2/TRBV6-3 . TGTGCCACCGAGGATTTCTCCTACGAGCAGTACTTC CATEDFSYEQYF
few TRBJ2-4 TRBV7-2 . TGTGCCAGCAGCAGAGCGGGTAGGGGGAACACAAACATTCAGTACTTC CASSRAGRGNTNIQYF
few TRBJ2-1 TRBV7-2 TRBD2 TGTGCCAGCAGCTTTCCGGGACTAGCGGGAGATATCTACAATGAGCAGTTCTTC CASSFPGLAGDIYNEQFF
many TRBJ2-1 TRBV2 . TGTGCCAGCACCCCCTATGGTGAGCAGTTCTTC CASTPYGEQFF
many TRBJ2-3 TRBV7-2 . TGTGCCAGCAGCCCTAGAGGGGCAACACAAAATACGCAGTATTTT CASSPRGATQNTQYF
. TRBJ1-1 TRBV7-9 . TGTGCCAGCAGCTTAGAGGACACCGATTCGCAAGCTTTCTTT CASSLEDTDSQAFF
few TRBJ2-7 TRBV6-1 . TGTGCCAGCAGTGATTCCGGGGGTCTTTCCGAGCAGTACTTC CASSDSGGLSEQYF
many TRBJ2-2 TRBV13 . TGTGCCAGCAGCGAAGCCGGGAACACCGGGGAGCTGTTTTTT CASSEAGNTGELFF
many TRBJ2-2 TRBV7-9 . TGTGCCAGCAGCTTAGTGACGAGCACCGGGGAGCTGTTTTTT CASSLVTSTGELFF
. TRBJ2-2 TRBV11-2 . TGTGCCAGCAGCTCCCCTTCCGAGGGCGGGGAGCTGTTTTTT CASSSPSEGGELFF
many TRBJ2-5 TRBV20-1 TRBD1 TGCAGTGCTAGACCCACAGGGGGCGAAGCAAACTACCAGTACTTC CSARPTGGEANYQYF
. TRBJ2-1 TRBV6-2/TRBV6-3 . TGTGCCAGCAGTTTAATGAATGAGCAGTTCTTC CASSLMNEQFF
few TRBJ2-2 TRBV6-1 . TGTGCCACCAGCATTGGTCCGGGGGAGCTGTTTTTT CATSIGPGELFF
many TRBJ1-1 TRBV12-3/TRBV12-4 . TGTGCCAGCAGTTGGGAGAGGACTGAAGCTTTCTTT CASSWERTEAFF
. TRBJ1-3 TRBV18 . TGTGCCAGCTCACCACCCCTGGGGAGCTCTGGAAACACCATATATTTT CASSPPLGSSGNTIYF
few TRBJ2-3 TRBV9 . TGTGCCAGCAGCCAGTACGATGGTACAGATACGCAGTATTTT CASSQYDGTDTQYF
many TRBJ2-7 TRBV4-1 . TGCGCCAGCAGCCAAGAGCCCCCCCCAAGCCGTCGGTACGAGCAGTACTTC CASSQEPPPSRRYEQYF